The 19 T cell receptor beta chains below all came from one sample that was sequenced in a study of blood T cell repertoires in COVID-19. Clones were read by immunoSEQ multiplex PCR, and TCRdb kept only the in-frame ones, dropping some. The sample lists about 190,000 clones, approximately 91% occurring once. The specimen was peripheral blood. The receptors originated from a man aged 40-49 years with acute or convalescent COVID-19.

V gene TRBV11-2 combines with J gene TRBJ1-6; no reliable D call. Germline values: CDR1 SGHAT, CDR2 FQNNGV. The V gene lost 1 base and the J gene lost 11 bases, with 15 bases spanning the gap. This CDR3 spans 15 amino acids. The CDR3 is CASSLVSGKHPPLHF. In DNA form, the CDR3 reads TGTGCCAGCAGCTTAGTGTCGGGGAAGCATCCACCCCTCCACTTT.

The rearrangement joins TRBV5-1 to TRBJ2-7, with D maybe TRBD2 (5 bases). Trimming pared 3 bases from V and 0 bases from J, leaving 10 bases between. CDR1 and CDR2 from the germline V gene are SGHRS and YFSETQ. The CDR3 covers 14 residues. In DNA form, the CDR3 reads TGCGCCAGCAGCTCCGGGGTACCCTCCTACGAGCAGTACTTC. It is translated as CASSSGVPSYEQYF.

The rearrangement links TRBV6-5 to TRBJ2-3; 7 bases fit TRBD1. The CDR3 totals 14 residues. V shed 6 bases, J shed 0 bases, and the junction held 3 bases outside the gene matches. The germline V gene encodes CDR1 MNHEY and CDR2 SVGAGI. In DNA form, the CDR3 reads TGTGCCAGCAGATTCAGGGGGAGCACAGATACGCAGTATTTT. This sequence encodes CASRFRGSTDTQYF.

Only a few counts were recorded for this clone. The CDR3, as DNA: TGTGCCAGCAGCCTCCCAGGGGCGGGTGGCTACACCTTC. The encoded protein is CASSLPGAGGYTF. The V call is TRBV5-4, the J call TRBJ1-2; tentatively, D is TRBD1 (6 bases). This CDR3 spans 13 amino acids. Per the germline V gene, CDR1 is SGHNT and CDR2 is YYREEE (reference sequence). The V end was cut by 4 bases, the J end by 7 bases, with 14 bases between.

This chain links TRBV6-1 with TRBJ2-3; TRBD2 agrees at 14 bases. The CDR3 contains 16 residues. CDR1 MNHNS and CDR2 SASEGT come from the germline V gene. V dropped 3 bases and J dropped 5; count of bases not matched to a gene: 4. CDR3 amino acids: CASSDYGLAGGDTQYF. DNA for the CDR3: TGTGCCAGCAGTGACTACGGACTAGCGGGGGGAGATACGCAGTATTTT.

The chain combines TRBV6-2 or TRBV6-3 with TRBJ1-5, with D possibly being TRBD1 (5 bases). Germline V gene sequence: CDR1 MNHEY, CDR2 SVGEGT. CDR3 length equals 15 residues. Trimming took off 2 bases at V and 6 bases at J, with 14 bases between the two ends. The CDR3 DNA follows: TGTGCCAGCAGTTACGGGGGGGGGTCTCGTCAGCCCCAGCATTTT. This encodes CASSYGGGSRQPQHF.

This chain uses TRBV5-6 with TRBJ1-1; 9 bases map to TRBD1. Germline loops: CDR1 SGHDT, CDR2 YYEEEE. CDR3 length equals 17 residues. Unmatched junction bases numbered 10, after V lost 4 bases and J lost 0 bases. CDR3 in amino acids: CASSGQGRRFMNTEAFF. CDR3 nucleotides: TGTGCCAGCAGCGGACAGGGGCGAAGATTTATGAACACTGAAGCTTTCTTT. Combining the CDR3 with reference TRBV5-6 and TRBJ1-1 gives the whole variable domain DAGVTQSPTHLIKTRGQQVTLRCSPKSGHDTVSWYQQALGQGPQFIFQYYEEEERQRGNFPDRFSGHQFPNYSSELNVNALLLGDSALYLCASSGQGRRFMNTEAFFGQGTRLTVV.

The rearrangement uses TRBV29-1 and TRBJ1-2; perhaps TRBD1 as D (6 bases). Germline CDR1 and CDR2: SQVTM and ANQGSEA. Trimming took 5 bases from V and 8 from J, leaving 15 bases between them. The CDR3 sequence is 12 residues long. The CDR3 coding sequence is TGCAGCGTTCGGGCAGGGGCTGGGGGCTACACCTTC. Protein sequence: CSVRAGAGGYTF.

The chain combines TRBV25-1 with TRBJ2-2; 8 nucleotides match TRBD1. The CDR3 runs to 15 residues. J gave up 6 bases and V 4 bases, and 7 bases lay outside the gene matches. Per germline, CDR1 MGHDK and CDR2 SYGVNS. Here the CDR3 reads CASSGQTGEAGELFF. The CDR3 DNA follows: TGTGCCAGCAGTGGCCAGACAGGGGAAGCCGGGGAGCTGTTTTTT.

The V call is TRBV7-2, the J call TRBJ2-3; TRBD2 matches at 10 bases. CDR1 is SGHTA and CDR2 is FQGNSA in the germline V gene. V shed 5 bases and J 4 bases; nucleotides not matched to a gene: 9. The CDR3 is 16 amino acids. CDR3 nucleotides: TGTGCCAGCAGCACCCGAGCGGGGGGGCATCCAGATACGCAGTATTTT. Translated: CASSTRAGGHPDTQYF.

CDR3 region: CASSPSLGSYEQYF. In nucleotides, the CDR3 is TGTGCCAGCAGCCCTAGCCTGGGGTCCTACGAGCAGTACTTC. The chain employs TRBV5-6 and TRBJ2-7, with D maybe TRBD2 (5 bases). CDR1 SGHDT and CDR2 YYEEEE come from the germline V gene. The V gene lost 4 bases and the J gene lost 1 base, with 12 bases spanning the gap. CDR3 length equals 14 residues.

The V call is TRBV7-3, the J call TRBJ2-1; 8 bases are shared with TRBD1. This CDR3 region has 15 residues. The germline gives CDR1 SGHTA, CDR2 FQGTGA. V lost 6 bases and J lost 2; bases outside the gene matches: 6. CDR3 nucleotides: TGTGCCAGCAGACCTACAGGGGGGCCCTACAATGAGCAGTTCTTC. Translating it yields CASRPTGGPYNEQFF.

The chain recombines TRBV6-2 or TRBV6-3 with TRBJ2-5, with D unclear. Trimming removed 0 bases from V and 4 bases from J, with 9 bases in between. The CDR3 spans 14 residues. Germline CDR1 and CDR2: MNHEY and SVGEGT. CDR3 bases: TGTGCCAGCAGTTACTCTGGAGTAGGAGAGACCCAGTACTTC. It specifies CASSYSGVGETQYF.

The chain joins TRBV10-1 to TRBJ1-1; maybe TRBD1 (6 bases). V lost 10 bases to trimming and J lost 3 bases, with 24 bases between them. Germline V gene sequence: CDR1 WNHNN, CDR2 SYGVQD (reference sequence). The CDR3 is 16 amino acids. CDR3 DNA: TGCGCCAAGGAACAGGGTTTCAGGTGGTCGCACACTGAAGCTTTCTTT. Translation: CAKEQGFRWSHTEAFF.

V gene TRBV9 combines with J gene TRBJ2-2, with D possibly being TRBD2 (5 bases). Germline lookup yields CDR1 SGDLS and CDR2 YYNGEE. V lost 6 bases and J lost 5, with 17 bases in between. This CDR3 contains 15 residues. CDR3 in amino acids: CASTLGVYTTGELFF. CDR3 bases: TGTGCCAGCACCCTCGGGGTATATACGACCGGGGAGCTGTTTTTT.

This clone was picked up one time. V and J are TRBV7-7 and TRBJ2-2, with D possibly being TRBD2 (6 bases). Trimming took off 4 bases at V and 6 bases at J, with 9 bases between the two ends. CDR3 length: 13 amino acids. The germline V gene has CDR1 SSHAT and CDR2 FNYEAQ (reference sequence). The CDR3 here is CASSSGTSGELFF. The CDR3 DNA follows: TGTGCCAGCAGCTCGGGGACTTCCGGGGAGCTGTTTTTT.

The rearrangement uses TRBV6-6 and TRBJ2-3, with D hard to call. This CDR3 comprises 14 residues. CDR1 is MNHNY, CDR2 SVGAGI, per germline (reference sequence). Trimming shortened V by 2 bases and J by 6 bases, and 12 bases separated the two germline ends. This CDR3 is CASSYGLDSDTQYF. DNA of the CDR3: TGTGCCAGCAGTTACGGTCTAGACTCGGATACGCAGTATTTT.

The chain links TRBV9 to TRBJ2-3, with 14 bases that match TRBD2. The CDR3 consists of 16 residues. V trimming: 6 bases; J trimming: 5 bases; junction bases outside the gene matches: 8. CDR1 and CDR2 from the germline V gene are SGDLS and YYNGEE. CDR3 coding DNA: TGTGCCAGCACCCTGACTAGCGGGGGGGCTAAAGATACGCAGTATTTT. It specifies CASTLTSGGAKDTQYF.

The V gene is TRBV7-9, the J gene TRBJ1-2; TRBD1 is a possible D gene (5 bases). Trimming took 10 bases from V and 6 from J, leaving 21 bases between them. The CDR3 has 14 residues. From germline, CDR1 is SEHNR and CDR2 FQNEAQ (reference sequence). This chain's CDR3 is CATGRVPFKDGYTF. The CDR3 DNA reads as TGTGCCACTGGCAGGGTTCCCTTCAAAGATGGCTACACCTTC.